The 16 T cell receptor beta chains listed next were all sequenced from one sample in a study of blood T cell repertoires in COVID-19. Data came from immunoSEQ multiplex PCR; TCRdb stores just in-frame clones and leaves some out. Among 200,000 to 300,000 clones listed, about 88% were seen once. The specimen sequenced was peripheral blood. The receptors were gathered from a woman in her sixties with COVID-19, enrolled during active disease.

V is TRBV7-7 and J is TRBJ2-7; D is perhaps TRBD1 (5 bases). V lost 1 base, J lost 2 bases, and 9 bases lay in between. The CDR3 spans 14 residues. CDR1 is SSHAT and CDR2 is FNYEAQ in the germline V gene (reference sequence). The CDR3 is CASSLGTRTYEQYF. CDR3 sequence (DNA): TGTGCCAGCAGCTTAGGGACACGAACCTACGAGCAGTACTTC.

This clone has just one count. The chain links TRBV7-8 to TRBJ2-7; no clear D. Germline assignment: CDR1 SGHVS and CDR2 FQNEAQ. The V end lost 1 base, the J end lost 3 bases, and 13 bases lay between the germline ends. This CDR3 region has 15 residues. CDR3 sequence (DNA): TGTGCCAGCAGCTTAGGCACCTCACCAGGCTACGAGCAGTACTTC. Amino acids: CASSLGTSPGYEQYF.

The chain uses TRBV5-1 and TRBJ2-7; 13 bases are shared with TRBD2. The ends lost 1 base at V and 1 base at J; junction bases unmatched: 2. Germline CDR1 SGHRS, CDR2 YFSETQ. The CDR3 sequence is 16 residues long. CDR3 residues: CASSLTGLAGSYEQYF. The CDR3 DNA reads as TGCGCCAGCAGCTTGACGGGACTAGCGGGATCCTACGAGCAGTACTTC.

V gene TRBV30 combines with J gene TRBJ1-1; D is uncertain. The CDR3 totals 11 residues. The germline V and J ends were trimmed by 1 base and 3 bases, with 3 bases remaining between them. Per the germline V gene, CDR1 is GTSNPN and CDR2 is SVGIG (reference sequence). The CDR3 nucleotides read TGTGCCTGGAGTGCGGACACTGAAGCTTTCTTT. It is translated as CAWSADTEAFF.

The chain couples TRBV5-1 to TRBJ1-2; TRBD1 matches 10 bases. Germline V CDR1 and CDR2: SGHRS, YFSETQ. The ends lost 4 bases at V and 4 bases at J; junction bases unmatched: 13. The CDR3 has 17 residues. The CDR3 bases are TGCGCCAGCAGCCCGGAGACAGGGGGCGGGTCCATCTATGGCTACACCTTC. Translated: CASSPETGGGSIYGYTF.

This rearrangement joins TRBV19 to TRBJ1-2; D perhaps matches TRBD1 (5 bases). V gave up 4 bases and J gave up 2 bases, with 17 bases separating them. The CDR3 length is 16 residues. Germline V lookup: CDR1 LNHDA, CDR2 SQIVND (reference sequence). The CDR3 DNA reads TGTGCCAGTAGTAAACTAACGGCAGGGAAAAACTATGGCTACACCTTC. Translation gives CASSKLTAGKNYGYTF.

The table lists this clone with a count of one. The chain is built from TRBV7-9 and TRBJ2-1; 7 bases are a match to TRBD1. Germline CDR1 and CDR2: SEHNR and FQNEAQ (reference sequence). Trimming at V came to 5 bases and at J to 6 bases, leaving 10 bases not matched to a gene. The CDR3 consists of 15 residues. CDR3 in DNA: TGTGCCAGCAGCCCGCCCGGACAGGTAGGCAATGAGCAGTTCTTC. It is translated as CASSPPGQVGNEQFF.

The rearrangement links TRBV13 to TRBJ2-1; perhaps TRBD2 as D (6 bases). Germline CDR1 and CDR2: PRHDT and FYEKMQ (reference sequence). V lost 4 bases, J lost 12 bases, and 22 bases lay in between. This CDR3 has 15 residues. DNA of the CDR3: TGTGCCAGCAGCTCTCGGGAGCGATGGCCTTGGGGGCAGTTCTTC. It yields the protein CASSSRERWPWGQFF.

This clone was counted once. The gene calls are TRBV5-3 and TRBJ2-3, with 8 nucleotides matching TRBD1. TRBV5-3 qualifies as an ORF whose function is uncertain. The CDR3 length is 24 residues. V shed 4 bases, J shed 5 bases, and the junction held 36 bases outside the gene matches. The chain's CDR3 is CARSAHGTECPVQGEPVKEDTQYF. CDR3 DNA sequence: TGTGCCAGAAGCGCCCACGGAACGGAATGCCCAGTACAGGGGGAACCAGTGAAGGAAGATACGCAGTATTTT.

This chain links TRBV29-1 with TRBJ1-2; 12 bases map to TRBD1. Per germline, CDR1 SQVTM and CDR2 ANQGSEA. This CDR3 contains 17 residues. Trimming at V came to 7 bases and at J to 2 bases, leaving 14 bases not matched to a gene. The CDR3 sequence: CSANLPGQGALNYGYTF. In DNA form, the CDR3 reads TGCAGCGCAAATTTACCGGGACAGGGGGCTTTAAACTATGGCTACACCTTC.

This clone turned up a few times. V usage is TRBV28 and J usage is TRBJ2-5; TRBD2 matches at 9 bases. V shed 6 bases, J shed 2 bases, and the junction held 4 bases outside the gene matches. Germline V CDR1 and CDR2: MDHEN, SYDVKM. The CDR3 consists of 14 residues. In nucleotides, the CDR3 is TGTGCCAGCAGGGCGGGAGGGCCTCAAGAGACCCAGTACTTC. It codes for CASRAGGPQETQYF. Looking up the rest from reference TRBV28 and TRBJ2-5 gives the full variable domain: DVKVTQSSRYLVKRTGEKVFLECVQDMDHENMFWYRQDPGLGLRLIYFSYDVKMKEKGDIPEGYSVSREKKERFSLILESASTNQTSMYLCASRAGGPQETQYFGPGTRLLVL.

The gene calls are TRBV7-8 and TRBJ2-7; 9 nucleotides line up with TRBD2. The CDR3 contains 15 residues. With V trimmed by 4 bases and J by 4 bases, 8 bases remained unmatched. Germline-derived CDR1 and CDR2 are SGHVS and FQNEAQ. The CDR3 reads CASSYTGTSRYEQYF. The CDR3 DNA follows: TGTGCCAGCAGCTACACCGGGACTAGCAGATACGAGCAGTACTTC.

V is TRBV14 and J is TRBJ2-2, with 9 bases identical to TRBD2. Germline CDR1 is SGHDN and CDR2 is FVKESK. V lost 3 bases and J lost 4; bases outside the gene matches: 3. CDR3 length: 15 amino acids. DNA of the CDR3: TGTGCCAGCAGCCACGGCGGGAGGGCCACCGGGGAGCTGTTTTTT. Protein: CASSHGGRATGELFF.

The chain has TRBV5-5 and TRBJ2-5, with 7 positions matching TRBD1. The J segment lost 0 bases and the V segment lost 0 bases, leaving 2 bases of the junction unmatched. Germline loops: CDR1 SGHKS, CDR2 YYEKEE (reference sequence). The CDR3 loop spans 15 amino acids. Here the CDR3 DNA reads TGTGCCAGCAGCTTGGGGACAGGCGACCAAGAGACCCAGTACTTC. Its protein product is CASSLGTGDQETQYF.

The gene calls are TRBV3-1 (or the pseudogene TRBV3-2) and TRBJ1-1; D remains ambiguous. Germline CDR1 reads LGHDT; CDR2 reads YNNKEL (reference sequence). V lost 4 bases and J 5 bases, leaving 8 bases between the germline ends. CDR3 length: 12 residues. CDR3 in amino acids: CASSLHQTEAFF. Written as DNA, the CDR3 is TGTGCCAGCAGCCTCCACCAGACTGAAGCTTTCTTT.

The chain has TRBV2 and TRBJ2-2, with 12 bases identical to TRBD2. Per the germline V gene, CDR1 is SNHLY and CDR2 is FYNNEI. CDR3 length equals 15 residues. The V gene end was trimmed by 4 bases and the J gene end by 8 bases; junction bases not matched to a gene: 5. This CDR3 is CASSVTSGSGGELFF. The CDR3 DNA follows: TGTGCCAGCAGTGTGACTAGCGGGAGTGGGGGGGAGCTGTTTTTT.